The next 12 T cell receptor beta chains were all read from a single sample in a study of T-cell reconstitution after alpha-beta-depleted transplantation in children. Unique molecular identifiers were used in preparing the TCRbeta library. MiXCR was run by TCRdb on the PCR reads, yielding one entry per CDR3 protein. The repertoire has more than 200,000 distinct CDR3 sequences, roughly a sixth of them found once; the top ten carry approximately 40%. Sequencing used PBMCs, mostly from graft donor cells, obtained 360 days after TCRalphabeta/CD19-depleted stem cell transplant. These receptors were collected from a male patient between 2 and 10 years old who had a stem cell transplant for acute lymphoblastic leukemia, so the T cells may come from the graft donor.

The chain links TRBV5-1 to TRBJ2-7; D perhaps matches TRBD1 (6 bases). There are 15 residues in the CDR3. Germline lookup yields CDR1 SGHRS and CDR2 YFSETQ. Between the trimmed V and J ends, which lost 0 bases and 3 bases, there was a span of 13 bases. The CDR3 spells CASSLEPQGNYEQYF. In nucleotides, the CDR3 is TGCGCCAGCAGCTTGGAGCCGCAGGGGAACTACGAGCAGTACTTC. Full variable domain (outside the CDR3, taken from reference TRBV5-1 and TRBJ2-7): KAGVTQTPRYLIKTRGQQVTLSCSPISGHRSVSWYQQTPGQGLQFLFEYFSETQRNKGNFPGRFSGRQFSNSRSEMNVSTLELGDSALYLCASSLEPQGNYEQYFGPGTRLTVT.

This clonotype was recorded many times. This chain joins TRBV10-3 and TRBJ2-3; no clear D. This CDR3 is 13 amino acids long. The germline V gene encodes CDR1 ENHRY and CDR2 SYGVKD. The germline V and J ends were trimmed by 3 bases and 1 base, with 5 bases remaining between them. In DNA, the CDR3 is TGTGCCATCAGTGAACCCCGCACAGATACGCAGTATTTT. Protein sequence: CAISEPRTDTQYF.

This clonotype was seen only once. The chain has TRBV29-1 and TRBJ1-1, with a possible D match to TRBD1 (6 bases). Germline V gene lookup returns CDR1 SQVTM and CDR2 ANQGSEA. This CDR3 comprises 14 residues. V dropped 3 bases and J dropped 1 base, with 12 bases sitting between them. CDR3 amino acids: CSVEGGRENTEAFF. CDR3 sequence (DNA): TGCAGCGTTGAGGGGGGCAGGGAGAACACTGAAGCTTTCTTT.

V usage is TRBV4-3 and J usage is TRBJ1-4; D possibly corresponds to TRBD1 (6 bases). The V gene lost 1 base and the J gene lost 0 bases, with 15 bases spanning the gap. Germline CDR1 LGHNA, CDR2 YSLEER. The CDR3 is 18 amino acids. The CDR3 sequence: CASSQATGSGATNEKLFF. The CDR3 nucleotides read TGCGCCAGCAGCCAAGCGACAGGTTCGGGCGCAACTAATGAAAAACTGTTTTTT.

V gene TRBV12-3 or TRBV12-4 combines with J gene TRBJ2-7, with 9 bases aligning to TRBD1. CDR3 length: 18 amino acids. V shed 4 bases and J 4 bases; nucleotides not matched to a gene: 17. CDR3 in DNA: TGTGCCAGCAGTTCTTTTTACCCTCGGACAGGGGAAGGGTACGAGCAGTACTTC. Translating gives CASSSFYPRTGEGYEQYF.

CDR3 region: CASSYSGTSGGSDTQYF. DNA of the CDR3: TGTGCCAGCAGTTACTCCGGGACTAGCGGGGGCTCAGATACGCAGTATTTT. The chain carries TRBV6-5 and TRBJ2-3; 14 positions agree with TRBD2. This CDR3 has 17 residues. Unmatched junction bases numbered 3, after V lost 0 bases and J lost 4 bases. Germline loops: CDR1 MNHEY, CDR2 SVGAGI.

The chain combines TRBV7-9 with TRBJ2-5; D not resolved. CDR1 is SEHNR and CDR2 is FQNEAQ in the germline V gene (reference sequence). The V and J ends lost 8 bases and 7 bases respectively, with 17 bases between them. The CDR3 runs to 13 residues. The CDR3: CASSSGGPGTQYF. The CDR3 DNA follows: TGTGCCAGCTCCTCCGGTGGACCGGGGACCCAGTACTTC. Supplemented by reference TRBV7-9 and TRBJ2-5, the full variable domain reads DTGVSQNPRHKITKRGQNVTFRCDPISEHNRLYWYRQTLGQGPEFLTYFQNEAQLEKSRLLSDRFSAERPKGSFSTLEIQRTEQGDSAMYLCASSSGGPGTQYFGPGTRLLVL.

This clonotype was found once. This chain connects TRBV6-2 or TRBV6-3 to TRBJ1-1; a possible D gene is TRBD1 (5 bases). Trimming pared 5 bases from V and 0 bases from J, leaving 13 bases between. The CDR3 is 15 residues long. Germline CDR1 reads MNHEY; CDR2 reads SVGEGT. The CDR3 DNA reads as TGTGCCAGCAGTAGAACAGGAGCCATGAACACTGAAGCTTTCTTT. Its translation: CASSRTGAMNTEAFF.

The chain couples TRBV27 to TRBJ2-7; the D gene is possibly TRBD2 (6 bases). Germline V CDR1 and CDR2: MNHEY, SMNVEV (reference sequence). CDR3 length equals 13 residues. Trimming stripped 3 bases from V and 7 bases from J, with 13 bases between. The CDR3, as DNA: TGTGCCAGCAGTTTCGGACGCGCGGGGGAGCAGTACTTC. It encodes CASSFGRAGEQYF.

V is TRBV7-8 and J is TRBJ2-2, with D possibly matching TRBD2 (5 bases). This CDR3 has 17 residues. Germline V CDR1 and CDR2: SGHVS, FQNEAQ. The germline V and J ends were trimmed by 5 bases and 5 bases, with 21 bases remaining between them. The CDR3 nucleotides are TGTGCCAGCAGCGTACAATCTCGGGGTTTTTTGACCGGGGAGCTGTTTTTT. Amino acid sequence: CASSVQSRGFLTGELFF.

The chain carries TRBV20-1 and TRBJ2-5; D is ambiguous. CDR3 length: 13 residues. In germline, CDR1 is DFQATT, CDR2 SNEGSKA (reference sequence). V lost 3 bases and J 1 base, leaving 9 bases between the germline ends. The CDR3 here is CSASFPGQETQYF. The CDR3 DNA sequence: TGCAGTGCTAGTTTTCCAGGCCAAGAGACCCAGTACTTC.

This clonotype was counted only a few times. This sequence joins TRBV6-1 and TRBJ2-7; weak D call: TRBD1 (5 bases). The length of the CDR3 is 13 residues. Germline assignment: CDR1 MNHNS and CDR2 SASEGT. With 5 bases removed from V and 3 bases from J, the gap between germline ends came to 11 bases. For the CDR3, the DNA is TGTGCCAGCAGTAGGGCAGGGAACTACGAGCAGTACTTC. Translating it yields CASSRAGNYEQYF.